Listed here are 26 T cell receptor beta chains from one sample, sequenced in a study of T cells in Graves' hyperthyroidism and ophthalmopathy. Amplification yielded TCR beta CDR3 regions, with RNA transcripts as the source. The HTBI primer set drove a first-round RT-PCR of the TCR CDR3. TCRdb re-called the multiplex PCR reads through MiXCR, storing one row per CDR3 protein. The sample has approximately 350,000 distinct CDR3 sequences; 13% to 15% are singletons. Sequenced material: blood. The receptors come from a woman aged 55-70 years with Graves' ophthalmopathy.

The genes are TRBV10-3 and TRBJ2-7; D unresolved. CDR3 size: 13 residues. Germline CDR1 ENHRY, CDR2 SYGVKD. V was cut by 5 bases and J by 1 base, with 9 bases left in between. The CDR3 nucleotides read TGTGCCATCAGTTTGGGCGGATCCTACGAGCAGTACTTC. As protein: CAISLGGSYEQYF.

J is TRBJ1-5 and V is TRBV4-1; unclear D gene. V was pared by 1 base and J by 3 bases, with 13 bases between. The CDR3 loop spans 16 amino acids. Germline CDR1 and CDR2: MGHRA and YSYEKL. CDR3 DNA sequence: TGCGCCAGCAGCCAAGCTCTTCAATCCTACAATCAGCCCCAGCATTTT. This codes for CASSQALQSYNQPQHF.

This clonotype was picked up many times. The chain carries TRBV30 and TRBJ2-2; no clear D gene. Germline assignment: CDR1 GTSNPN and CDR2 SVGIG (reference sequence). The CDR3 has 15 residues. The germline V and J ends were trimmed by 0 bases and 7 bases, with 15 bases remaining between them. CDR3 DNA sequence: TGTGCCTGGAGTGTCGGCCGAGGAGTGTTCGGGGAGCTGTTTTTT. This sequence encodes CAWSVGRGVFGELFF. Full variable domain (outside the CDR3, taken from reference TRBV30 and TRBJ2-2): SQTIHQWPATLVQPVGSPLSLECTVEGTSNPNLYWYRQAAGRGLQLLFYSVGIGQISSEVPQNLSASRPQDRQFILSSKKLLLSDSGFYLCAWSVGRGVFGELFFGEGSRLTVL.

The V and J genes are TRBV27 and TRBJ2-2; D is ambiguous. CDR1 is MNHEY, CDR2 SMNVEV, per germline (reference sequence). Deletions cut 5 bases from V and 6 bases from J, with 13 bases between. This CDR3 has 14 residues. The CDR3 DNA reads TGTGCCAGCAGTCCATCGTCATATGCCGGGGAGCTGTTTTTT. Translated: CASSPSSYAGELFF.

On this clonotype: This CDR3 fails to terminate in the conserved phenylalanine or tryptophan, so it likely reflects a read error. The V call is TRBV7-2, the J call TRBJ2-6; a possible D gene is TRBD2 (6 bases). This CDR3 region has 15 residues. Germline V gene lookup returns CDR1 SGHTA and CDR2 FQGNSA. Trimming stripped 5 bases from V and 0 bases from J, with 8 bases between. CDR3 DNA sequence: TGTGCCAGCAGCCGCGGGAACTCTGGGGCCAACGTCCTGACTTCC. Its protein product is CASSRGNSGANVLTS.

This clonotype came up many times. The chain is built from TRBV2 and TRBJ1-5, with TRBD1 matching over 8 bases. The V gene's germline CDR1 is SNHLY and CDR2 FYNNEI. Unmatched junction bases numbered 5, after V lost 6 bases and J lost 4 bases. The CDR3 consists of 14 residues. This chain's CDR3 is CASSRGQANQPQHF. The CDR3 coding sequence is TGTGCCAGCAGCAGGGGACAGGCGAATCAGCCCCAGCATTTT.

This sequence joins TRBV9 and TRBJ2-3; D is tentatively TRBD1 or TRBD2 (5 bases each). There are 14 residues in the CDR3. V was cut by 4 bases and J by 2 bases, with 11 bases left in between. The germline V gene has CDR1 SGDLS and CDR2 YYNGEE. The CDR3 DNA reads TGTGCCAGCAGCACGGCCGGGGCCACAGATACGCAGTATTTT. As protein: CASSTAGATDTQYF.

This clonotype was recorded at least ten times. V is TRBV20-1 and J is TRBJ2-7; D is possibly TRBD2 (6 bases). Trimming took 6 bases from V and 4 from J, leaving 10 bases between them. CDR1 is DFQATT, CDR2 SNEGSKA, per germline (reference sequence). The CDR3 has 11 amino acids. The CDR3 region is CSAEGMYEQYF. CDR3 nucleotides: TGCAGTGCGGAGGGGATGTACGAGCAGTACTTC.

This clonotype was counted at least ten times. This sequence joins TRBV6-1 and TRBJ2-7; D may be TRBD1 (6 bases). Germline values: CDR1 MNHNS, CDR2 SASEGT. The CDR3 has 15 amino acids. Trimming left V 5 bases short and J 2 bases short, with 16 bases between. This CDR3 is CASSRNYRDAYEQYF. In DNA form, the CDR3 reads TGTGCCAGCAGTCGAAACTACAGGGACGCCTACGAGCAGTACTTC.

A single count supports this clonotype. The rearrangement links TRBV11-2 to TRBJ2-1, with 7 bases identical to TRBD2. V was clipped by 4 bases and J by 5 bases; unmatched bases: 11. The germline gives CDR1 SGHAT, CDR2 FQNNGV. The CDR3 is 16 amino acids. In DNA, the CDR3 is TGTGCCAGCAGCTCGCTGGGGGAGGGCCCGGACAATGAGCAGTTCTTC. Its translation: CASSSLGEGPDNEQFF.

The V call is TRBV6-1, the J call TRBJ1-5; 9 bases agree with TRBD1. This CDR3 has 16 residues. V was pared by 3 bases and J by 3 bases, with 6 bases of the junction left unmatched. Germline V lookup: CDR1 MNHNS, CDR2 SASEGT. This chain's CDR3 is CASSDTGGSYNQPQHF. DNA for the CDR3: TGTGCCAGCAGTGATACAGGGGGCTCTTACAATCAGCCCCAGCATTTT.

A few counts support this clonotype. This sequence joins TRBV19 and TRBJ2-1; TRBD2 might be the D (6 bases). Trimming took off 9 bases at V and 8 bases at J, with 29 bases between the two ends. Germline CDR1 LNHDA, CDR2 SQIVND (reference sequence). The length of the CDR3 is 17 residues. CDR3 region: CASQSAGRSGDIYEQFF. The CDR3 coding sequence is TGTGCCAGCCAGTCTGCGGGGAGGTCGGGAGATATATATGAGCAGTTCTTC.

This clonotype was counted ten times or more. The V gene is TRBV9, the J gene TRBJ1-1; unclear D gene. Trimming cost V 4 bases and J 6 bases, with 16 bases left between them. Germline V gene sequence: CDR1 SGDLS, CDR2 YYNGEE. The CDR3 has 14 amino acids. The CDR3 here is CASSPPHKMAEAFF. The CDR3 nucleotides are TGTGCCAGCAGCCCCCCTCACAAAATGGCTGAAGCTTTCTTT.

This clonotype was observed a few times. The chain combines TRBV6-1 with TRBJ2-3; D gene unclear. CDR1 and CDR2 from the germline V gene are MNHNS and SASEGT. CDR3 length: 13 amino acids. Trimming left V 6 bases short and J 6 bases short, with 13 bases between. The CDR3 spells CASSNGRRDTQYF. CDR3 coding DNA: TGTGCCAGCAGCAACGGCCGCCGGGATACGCAGTATTTT.

This clonotype was detected many times. The chain has TRBV28 and TRBJ2-7; weak D call: TRBD2 (5 bases). The CDR3 runs to 14 residues. Germline CDR1 is MDHEN and CDR2 is SYDVKM. V was cut by 5 bases and J by 6 bases, with 17 bases left in between. The CDR3 region is CASSTQTMLSEQYF. CDR3 DNA: TGTGCCAGCAGTACCCAGACTATGTTGAGCGAGCAGTACTTC.

This clonotype was seen at least ten times. V is TRBV20-1 and J is TRBJ2-5; possibly TRBD2 for D (5 bases). The CDR3 is made up of 14 amino acids. Germline V CDR1 and CDR2: DFQATT, SNEGSKA (reference sequence). Trimming left V 7 bases short and J 2 bases short, with 17 bases between. In DNA, the CDR3 is TGCAGTGGAGAGGGCTTCACGAAACAAGAGACCCAGTACTTC. Translation: CSGEGFTKQETQYF.

This clonotype was seen ten or more times. In DNA, the CDR3 is TGTGCCAGCAGCTTAGGTCTAGCGGGAGGCTCCCCAGATACGCAGTATTTT. Residues: CASSLGLAGGSPDTQYF. J is TRBJ2-3 and V is TRBV7-2; 11 positions agree with TRBD2. This CDR3 is 17 amino acids long. The V gene end was trimmed by 1 base and the J gene end by 4 bases; junction bases not matched to a gene: 7. CDR1 is SGHTA and CDR2 is FQGNSA in the germline V gene.

In its sample, this clonotype was seen many times. The J gene is TRBJ2-5, the V gene TRBV3-1; a weak D match, TRBD2 (6 bases). The length of the CDR3 is 14 residues. Per the germline V gene, CDR1 is LGHDT and CDR2 is YNNKEL (reference sequence). The V end lost 3 bases, the J end lost 7 bases, and 15 bases lay between the germline ends. CDR3 protein: CASSHRREYGTQYF. The CDR3 nucleotides are TGTGCCAGCAGCCATAGGCGGGAATATGGGACCCAGTACTTC.

In this sample, this clonotype turned up many times. The chain links TRBV7-3 to TRBJ2-1; D uncertain. Germline V gives CDR1 SGHTA, CDR2 FQGTGA. The CDR3 has 14 residues. V was cut by 1 base and J by 13 bases, with 17 bases left in between. CDR3 DNA: TGTGCCAGCAGCTTAAATGCGCCCCCGGATTTCCAGTTCTTC. Translated: CASSLNAPPDFQFF. Variable domain in full (rest from reference TRBV7-3 and TRBJ2-1): GAGVSQTPSNKVTEKGKYVELRCDPISGHTALYWYRQSLGQGPEFLIYFQGTGAADDSGLPNDRFFAVRPEGSVSTLKIQRTERGDSAVYLCASSLNAPPDFQFFGPGTRLTVL.

This clonotype has a count of ten or more. The chain combines TRBV12-3 or TRBV12-4 with TRBJ2-1; D unclear. CDR3 length equals 15 residues. Trimming removed 3 bases from V and 10 bases from J, with 19 bases in between. The CDR3 DNA is TGTGCCAGCAGTTTCGCTGGCCCCTCTGCGTTAGAGCAGTTCTTC. Its protein is CASSFAGPSALEQFF.

This clonotype was observed at least ten times. The chain combines TRBV6-2 or TRBV6-3 with TRBJ2-2, with 12 bases identical to TRBD1. The V and J ends lost 6 bases and 6 bases, in that order; junction bases with no gene match: 8. The CDR3 length is 16 residues. In germline, CDR1 is MNHEY, CDR2 SVGEGT. CDR3 sequence (DNA): TGTGCCAGCAGCACCGTCGGGACAGGGGGCGCCGGGGAGCTGTTTTTT. It specifies CASSTVGTGGAGELFF.

The V call is TRBV6-1, the J call TRBJ2-3, with TRBD2 matching 12 bases. The germline gives CDR1 MNHNS, CDR2 SASEGT. The V gene end was trimmed by 6 bases and the J gene end by 0 bases; junction bases not matched to a gene: 13. CDR3 size: 19 residues. Here the CDR3 reads CASSDGLAGKLVSTDTQYF. CDR3 nucleotides: TGTGCCAGCAGCGACGGACTAGCGGGAAAGTTGGTGAGCACAGATACGCAGTATTTT.

V usage is TRBV6-1 and J usage is TRBJ2-5; D is perhaps TRBD1 or TRBD2 (6 bases each). CDR1 is MNHNS, CDR2 SASEGT, per germline. V lost 6 bases and J 4 bases, leaving 18 bases between the germline ends. The CDR3 covers 15 residues. CDR3: CASSASGAPPETQYF. The CDR3 DNA is TGTGCCAGCAGCGCCTCGGGGGCCCCGCCAGAGACCCAGTACTTC.

The table lists this clonotype with a few counts. The chain couples TRBV29-1 to TRBJ2-7; 15 nucleotides line up with TRBD2. The V and J ends lost 4 bases and 5 bases, in that order; junction bases with no gene match: 15. CDR1 and CDR2 (germline): SQVTM, ANQGSEA. The CDR3 covers 18 residues. The CDR3 sequence: CSVVPHGLAGGPKDEQYF. CDR3 nucleotides: TGCAGCGTTGTCCCCCACGGACTAGCGGGAGGGCCGAAGGACGAGCAGTACTTC.

This clonotype appeared many times. This chain joins TRBV6-1 and TRBJ1-1; TRBD1 might be the D (6 bases). V dropped 5 bases and J dropped 0 bases, with 13 bases sitting between them. The CDR3 contains 15 residues. In germline, CDR1 is MNHNS, CDR2 SASEGT. CDR3 sequence (DNA): TGTGCCAGCAGTTATAACAGGGCTCTGAACACTGAAGCTTTCTTT. It translates to CASSYNRALNTEAFF.

This chain links TRBV4-1 with TRBJ1-6; D possibly corresponds to TRBD1 (5 bases). Germline V lookup: CDR1 MGHRA, CDR2 YSYEKL. V gave up 2 bases and J gave up 7 bases, with 9 bases separating them. The CDR3 is made up of 14 amino acids. Written as DNA, the CDR3 is TGCGCCAGCAGCCAACCAGGGAGAAATTCACCCCTCCACTTT. This sequence encodes CASSQPGRNSPLHF.